This TCR beta chain was sequenced for a study of blood T cell repertoires in COVID-19. Study-wide background: Spain, Italy and the United States supplied samples that represented acute and convalescent COVID-19. In each case, the material was cDNA or gDNA derived from T cells, B-cell-depleted T cells, or PBMCs.

Assay used: immunoSEQ multiplex PCR; TCRdb lists only in-frame clones, some missing. The sample comprises about 150,000 clones, approximately 87% of which are singletons, and about 6.6% rests with the top ten. The participants were between roughly 18 and 89 years old and came from fewer than 25 US areas. In Cohort 3, a recovered donor had either two negative PCRs, clearance, or symptom resolution. Unmatched junction bases numbered 13, after V lost 5 bases and J lost 5 bases. The germline CDR1 and CDR2 sequences are PRHDT and FYEKMQ (reference sequence). The CDR3 spans 16 residues. The origin of this receptor is a woman aged 45-65 years who had recovered from COVID-19. The V gene is TRBV13, the J gene TRBJ2-3, with 7 nucleotides matching TRBD2. Sequencing was done on a sample of PBMCs or T cells enriched from blood (not recorded which). In nucleotides, the CDR3 is TGTGCCAGCAGCCCTCCCTTGGTGGGGGGGGGAGATACGCAGTATTTT. Amino acid sequence: CASSPPLVGGGDTQYF.